This is a list of T cell receptor beta chains from one sample in a study of blood T cell repertoires in COVID-19. Assay: immunoSEQ multiplex PCR; the TCRdb copy retains only in-frame clones and omits some. The sample includes around 310,000 clones, around 89% of them seen just once. The specimen sequenced was peripheral blood. The receptors come from a woman aged 35 to 49 with COVID-19, enrolled during active disease. The CDR3 runs from the conserved cysteine through the conserved F or W. A D gene is named only where the DNA matches it firmly. Size is omitted from some rows. Given values are once, few, many or a class for expanded clones.

j_gene | d_gene | abundance | v_gene | CDR3nt | CDR3aa
TRBJ2-3 | TRBD2 | NA | TRBV7-2 | TGTGCCAGCAGATCTAGCGGGTTCAGCACAGATACGCAGTATTTT | CASRSSGFSTDTQYF
TRBJ1-2 | NA | NA | TRBV28 | TGTGCCAGCAGTTTCCCCGGGGCCCCCGGGGGCTATGGCTACACCTTC | CASSFPGAPGGYGYTF
TRBJ1-4 | TRBD1 | once | TRBV28 | TGTGCCAGCAGTTTTTCCGGGACAGGGACTGAAAAACTGTTTTTT | CASSFSGTGTEKLFF
TRBJ1-5 | NA | few | TRBV28 | TGTGCCAGCACCACTCGGAGTCAGCCCCAGCATTTT | CASTTRSQPQHF
TRBJ2-7 | NA | NA | TRBV19 | TGTGCCAGTTCAACTTTACCTCTCCCCTACGAGCAGTACTTC | CASSTLPLPYEQYF
TRBJ2-7 | NA | NA | TRBV7-6 | TGTGCCAGCAGCTCCGGAGGTGGCTCCTACGAGCAGTACTTC | CASSSGGGSYEQYF
TRBJ1-2 | NA | NA | TRBV27 | TGTGCCAGCAGGCCTGGTTGGTCGACAGGAAACTATGGCTACACCTTC | CASRPGWSTGNYGYTF
TRBJ1-5 | NA | NA | TRBV19 | TGTGCCAGCAGATTTTCCGACAGGAGCAATCAGCCCCAGCATTTT | CASRFSDRSNQPQHF
TRBJ2-1 | TRBD1 | NA | TRBV9 | TGTGCCACCACAAAGACACGACAGGGTACAAATGAGCAGTTCTTC | CATTKTRQGTNEQFF
TRBJ2-3 | NA | NA | TRBV15 | TGTGCCACCAGCAGAGCCGGCGGCGGGGGCGTTGGCACAGATACGCAGTATTTT | CATSRAGGGGVGTDTQYF
TRBJ1-1 | TRBD1 | NA | TRBV6-2/TRBV6-3 | TGTGCCAGCAGCTGGGACAGGGTCTTCATGAACACTGAAGCTTTCTTT | CASSWDRVFMNTEAFF
TRBJ2-1 | TRBD2 | NA | TRBV9 | TGTGCCAGCAGCGTAGTATCCGGACTAGCGGTCTTCGATGAGCAGTTCTTC | CASSVVSGLAVFDEQFF
TRBJ1-5 | NA | NA | TRBV28 | TGTGCCAGCAGTTTAGGGACATTTTATAGCAATCAGCCCCAGCATTTT | CASSLGTFYSNQPQHF
TRBJ2-7 | TRBD2 | NA | TRBV7-8 | TGTGCCAGCAGCTCCCGCGTGGGGGGGAGTGAGCAGTACTTC | CASSSRVGGSEQYF
TRBJ2-3 | NA | NA | TRBV27 | TGTGCCAGCAGCCTAGGAGGGATGTGGAGCACAGATACGCAGTATTTT | CASSLGGMWSTDTQYF
TRBJ2-7 | TRBD2 | NA | TRBV19 | TGTGCCAGTAGTACTTTCGGACTAGCGGGGACACGGTACGAGCAGTACTTC | CASSTFGLAGTRYEQYF
TRBJ1-2 | TRBD1 | NA | TRBV27 | TGTGCCAGCAGTGTAACAGGGGACTATGGCTACACCTTC | CASSVTGDYGYTF
TRBJ2-2 | TRBD2 | NA | TRBV11-2 | TGTGCCAGCAGCCTCCGCGGGGGGGGCGCGGGCACCGGGGAGCTGTTTTTT | CASSLRGGGAGTGELFF
TRBJ2-1 | TRBD2 | NA | TRBV7-9 | TGTGCCAGCAGACCTACTAGCGGGAGGCCCCATGAGCAGTTCTTC | CASRPTSGRPHEQFF